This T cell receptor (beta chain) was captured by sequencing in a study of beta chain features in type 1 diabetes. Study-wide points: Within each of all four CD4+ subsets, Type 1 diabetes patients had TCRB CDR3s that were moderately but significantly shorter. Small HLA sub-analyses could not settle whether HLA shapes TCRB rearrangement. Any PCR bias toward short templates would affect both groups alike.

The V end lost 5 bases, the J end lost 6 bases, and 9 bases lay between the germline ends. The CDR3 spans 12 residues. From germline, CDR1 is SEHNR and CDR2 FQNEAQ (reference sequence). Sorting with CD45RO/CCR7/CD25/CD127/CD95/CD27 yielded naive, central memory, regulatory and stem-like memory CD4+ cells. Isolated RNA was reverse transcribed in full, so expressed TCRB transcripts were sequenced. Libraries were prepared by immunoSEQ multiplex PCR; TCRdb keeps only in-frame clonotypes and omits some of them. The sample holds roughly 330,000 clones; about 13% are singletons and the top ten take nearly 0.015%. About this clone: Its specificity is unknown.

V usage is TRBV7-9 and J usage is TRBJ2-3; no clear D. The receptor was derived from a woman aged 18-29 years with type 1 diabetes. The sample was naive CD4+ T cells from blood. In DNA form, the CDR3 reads TGTGCCAGCAGCCTAAGTATGGATACGCAGTATTTT. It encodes CASSLSMDTQYF.